This T cell receptor beta chain was captured in a study of CD8+ T cells in alopecia areata. In the study overall: It was oral tofacitinib, at 5 to 10 mg twice daily, that treated patients received.

Study conclusions and caveats: In lesional scalp, particularly from alopecia totalis/universalis, clonality was higher than in normal scalp. Mouse data revealed clearer TCR sharing than patient data did, a gap possibly tied to HLA.

Germline V gene lookup returns CDR1 SGHAT and CDR2 FQNNGV. CDR3 length: 15 residues. As concerns this clone: Its antigen is not identified. An end of the junction differs from the germline gene, which may be a read error.

Noted treatment: oral pan-JAK inhibitor, 5-10 mg twice daily. RNA extraction was followed by reverse transcription into cDNA, which acted as the sequencing template. Sequencing was performed with immunoSEQ multiplex PCR; in TCRdb, only in-frame clones are kept and a portion is missing. The repertoire includes about 180,000 clones, around 51% of them detected once, and around 9.1% sits in the top ten. The sequences come from CD8+ T cells sorted from blood, collected at approximately week 51, from a patient treated with tofacitinib. This sequence originates from a human donor with alopecia areata. The rearrangement links TRBV11-2 to TRBJ1-2; D is unclear. The DNA for the CDR3 is TGCGCCAGCAGCCAAGATTGGGTTGCAGGCTATGGCTACACCTTC. Residues: CASSQDWVAGYGYTF. Together with reference TRBV11-2 and TRBJ1-2, the CDR3 gives the full variable domain: EAGVAQSPRYKIIEKRQSVAFWCNPISGHATLYWYQQILGQGPKLLIQFQNNGVVDDSQLPKDRFSAERLKGVDSTLKIQPAKLEDSAVYLCASSQDWVAGYGYTFGSGTRLTVV.